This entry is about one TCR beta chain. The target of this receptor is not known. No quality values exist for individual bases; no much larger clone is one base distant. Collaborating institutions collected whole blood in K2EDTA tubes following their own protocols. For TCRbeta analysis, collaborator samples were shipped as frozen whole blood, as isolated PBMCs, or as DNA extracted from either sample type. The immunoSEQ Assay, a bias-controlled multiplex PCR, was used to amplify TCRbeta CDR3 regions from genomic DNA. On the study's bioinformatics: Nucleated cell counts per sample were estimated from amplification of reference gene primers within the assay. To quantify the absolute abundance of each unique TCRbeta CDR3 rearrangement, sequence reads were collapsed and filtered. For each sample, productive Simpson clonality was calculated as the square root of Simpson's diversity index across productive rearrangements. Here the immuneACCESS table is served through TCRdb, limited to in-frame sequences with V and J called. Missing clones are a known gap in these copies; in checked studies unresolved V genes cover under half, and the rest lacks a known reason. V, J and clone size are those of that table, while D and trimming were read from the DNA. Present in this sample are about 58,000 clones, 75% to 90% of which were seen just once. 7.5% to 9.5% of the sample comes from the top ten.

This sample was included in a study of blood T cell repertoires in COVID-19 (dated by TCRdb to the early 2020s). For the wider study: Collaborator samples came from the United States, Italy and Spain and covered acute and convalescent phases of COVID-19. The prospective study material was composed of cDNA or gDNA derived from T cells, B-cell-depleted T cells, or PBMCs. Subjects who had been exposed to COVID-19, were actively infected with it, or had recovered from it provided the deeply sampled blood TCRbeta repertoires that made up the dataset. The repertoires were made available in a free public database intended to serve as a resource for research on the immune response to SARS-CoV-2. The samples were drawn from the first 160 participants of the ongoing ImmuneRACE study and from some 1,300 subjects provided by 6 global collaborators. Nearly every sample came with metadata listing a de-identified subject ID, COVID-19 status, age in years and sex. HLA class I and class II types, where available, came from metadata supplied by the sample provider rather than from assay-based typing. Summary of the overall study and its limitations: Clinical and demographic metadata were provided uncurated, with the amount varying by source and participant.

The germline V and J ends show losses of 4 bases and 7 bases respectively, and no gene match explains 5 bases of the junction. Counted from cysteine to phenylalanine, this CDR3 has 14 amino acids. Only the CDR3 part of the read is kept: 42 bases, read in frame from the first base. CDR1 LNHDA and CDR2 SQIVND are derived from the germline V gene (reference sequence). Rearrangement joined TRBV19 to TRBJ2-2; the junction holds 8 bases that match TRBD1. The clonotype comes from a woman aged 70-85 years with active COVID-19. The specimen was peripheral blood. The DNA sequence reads TGTGCCAGTAGTACCGGACAGGGCAACGGGGAGCTGTTTTTT. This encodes CASSTGQGNGELFF.